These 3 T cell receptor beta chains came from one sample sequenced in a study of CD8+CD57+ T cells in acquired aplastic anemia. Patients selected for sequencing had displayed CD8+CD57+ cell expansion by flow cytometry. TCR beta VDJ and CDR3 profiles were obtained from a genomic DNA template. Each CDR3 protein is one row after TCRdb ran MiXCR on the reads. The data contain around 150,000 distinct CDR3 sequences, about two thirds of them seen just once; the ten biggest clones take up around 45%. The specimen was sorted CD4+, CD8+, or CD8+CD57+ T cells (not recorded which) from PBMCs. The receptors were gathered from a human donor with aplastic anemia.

DNA of the CDR3: TGTGCCATCAGTCTGCCAAGCGGGGCCAAGGACGAGCAGTACTTC. It translates to CAISLPSGAKDEQYF. The rearrangement links TRBV10-3 to TRBJ2-7, with 7 bases fitting TRBD2. The V and J ends lost 5 bases and 5 bases, in that order; junction bases with no gene match: 12. The CDR3 covers 15 residues. Germline CDR1 and CDR2: ENHRY and SYGVKD.

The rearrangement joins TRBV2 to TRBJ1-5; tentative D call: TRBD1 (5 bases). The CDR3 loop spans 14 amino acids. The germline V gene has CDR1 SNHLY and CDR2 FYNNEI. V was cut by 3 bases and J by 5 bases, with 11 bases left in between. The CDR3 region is CASSEQGRDQPQHF. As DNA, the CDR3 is TGTGCCAGCAGTGAGCAGGGTAGGGATCAGCCCCAGCATTTT.

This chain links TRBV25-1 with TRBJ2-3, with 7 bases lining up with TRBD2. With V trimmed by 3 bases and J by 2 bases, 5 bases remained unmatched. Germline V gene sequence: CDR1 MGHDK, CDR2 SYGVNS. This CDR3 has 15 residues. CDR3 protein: CASSDTGRVTDTQYF. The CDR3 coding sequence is TGTGCCAGCAGTGATACGGGGAGGGTCACAGATACGCAGTATTTT. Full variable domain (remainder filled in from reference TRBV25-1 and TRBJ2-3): EADIYQTPRYLVIGTGKKITLECSQTMGHDKMYWYQQDPGMELHLIHYSYGVNSTEKGDLSSESTVSRIRTEHFPLTLESARPSHTSQYLCASSDTGRVTDTQYFGPGTRLTVL.